The 17 T cell receptor beta chains presented below share a single source sample, sequenced in a study of T cells in Graves' hyperthyroidism and ophthalmopathy. Regions amplified from RNA transcripts were the TCR beta CDR3 regions. The HTBI primer set served for first-round RT-PCR of the TCR CDR3. Via MiXCR, TCRdb re-called the multiplex PCR reads, giving one row per CDR3 protein. The sample lists 400,000 to 600,000 distinct CDR3 sequences; less than 25% were seen once. The sequencing input was blood. The receptors derive from a man between 18 and 29 years old with Graves' hyperthyroidism.

This clonotype was recorded at least ten times. This chain uses TRBV6-2 or TRBV6-3 with TRBJ1-2, with D tentatively TRBD1 (6 bases). Germline V CDR1 and CDR2: MNHEY, SVGEGT. The CDR3 consists of 14 residues. Trimming removed 0 bases at V and 8 bases at J, with 13 bases between. CDR3 sequence: CASSYSRQGIGYTF. The CDR3 DNA follows: TGTGCCAGCAGTTACTCCCGCCAGGGGATCGGCTACACCTTC.

CDR3 residues: CASSLQGLGNTEAFF. CDR3 nucleotides: TGTGCCAGCAGCTTACAGGGCTTGGGGAACACTGAAGCTTTCTTT. The rearrangement joins TRBV7-2 to TRBJ1-1; D perhaps matches TRBD1 (5 bases). The CDR3 runs 15 residues. The V gene's germline CDR1 is SGHTA and CDR2 FQGNSA. V lost 2 bases and J lost 1, with 11 bases in between.

This clonotype was seen repeatedly, ten times or more. The chain has TRBV5-1 and TRBJ2-2; possibly TRBD1 for D (5 bases). Trimming took off 7 bases at V and 3 bases at J, with 16 bases between the two ends. This CDR3 region has 15 residues. Germline assignment: CDR1 SGHRS and CDR2 YFSETQ. The CDR3 DNA is TGCGCCAGCGCCCCCACCCCCAGGGACACCGGGGAGCTGTTTTTT. Translation: CASAPTPRDTGELFF.

This clonotype was seen only a few times. CDR3: CASSPIGQNYGYTF. CDR3 bases: TGTGCCAGCAGCCCGATCGGACAGAACTATGGCTACACCTTC. The chain employs TRBV3-1 and TRBJ1-2, with D perhaps TRBD1 (6 bases). Germline loops: CDR1 LGHDT, CDR2 YNNKEL (reference sequence). This CDR3 is built from 14 residues. Trimming removed 4 bases from V and 2 bases from J, with 11 bases in between.

J is TRBJ2-7 and V is TRBV29-1; D is perhaps TRBD1 (5 bases). The germline V gene encodes CDR1 SQVTM and CDR2 ANQGSEA. CDR3 length equals 11 residues. The V end was cut by 4 bases, the J end by 4 bases, with 8 bases between. The CDR3 DNA follows: TGCAGCGTTGGGGGCCTTTACGAGCAGTACTTC. Its protein product is CSVGGLYEQYF.

This clonotype was counted at least ten times. The CDR3 loop is CASSFPRLAGTYEQYF. The CDR3 DNA sequence: TGTGCCAGCAGTTTCCCCCGGCTAGCGGGGACCTACGAGCAGTACTTC. J is TRBJ2-7 and V is TRBV28, with 9 bases lining up with TRBD2. The CDR3 spans 16 residues. V was pared by 3 bases and J by 2 bases, with 8 bases of the junction left unmatched. Looked up from germline, CDR1 is MDHEN and CDR2 is SYDVKM. Drawing the rest from reference TRBV28 and TRBJ2-7, the complete variable domain is DVKVTQSSRYLVKRTGEKVFLECVQDMDHENMFWYRQDPGLGLRLIYFSYDVKMKEKGDIPEGYSVSREKKERFSLILESASTNQTSMYLCASSFPRLAGTYEQYFGPGTRLTVT.

Worth noting for this clonotype: One end of the junction fails to match germline, which may point to a read error. The genes are TRBV5-1 and TRBJ2-7; 8 nucleotides align to TRBD1. The CDR3 sequence is 14 residues long. CDR1 is SGHRS and CDR2 is YFSETQ in the germline V gene. CDR3 DNA sequence: TGCGCCATCAGCTTACGGACAGGGAGTTACGAGCAGTACTTC. It codes for CAISLRTGSYEQYF.

In its sample, this clonotype was seen many times. V gene TRBV12-3 or TRBV12-4 combines with J gene TRBJ1-2; D may be TRBD1 (6 bases). CDR3 length: 13 amino acids. The V end was cut by 3 bases, the J end by 8 bases, with 13 bases between. CDR3: CASSFRGGRGYTF. The CDR3 nucleotides are TGTGCCAGCAGTTTCAGGGGAGGGAGAGGCTACACCTTC.

This clonotype occurred many times. The J gene is TRBJ2-6, the V gene TRBV6-2 or TRBV6-3; D is tentatively TRBD1 or TRBD2 (5 bases each). With 4 bases removed from V and 4 bases from J, the gap between germline ends came to 14 bases. Per germline, CDR1 MNHEY and CDR2 SVGEGT. The CDR3 covers 16 residues. In DNA form, the CDR3 reads TGTGCCAGCAGTTTACTTTTTGGGACCGGGGCCAACGTCCTGACTTTC. Its translation is CASSLLFGTGANVLTF.

The chain has TRBV12-5 and TRBJ1-5, with D maybe TRBD1 (6 bases). Trimming shortened V by 3 bases and J by 3 bases, and 15 bases separated the two germline ends. The CDR3 is 16 amino acids. Germline V gene data show CDR1 as LGHNT and CDR2 as FRNRAP. CDR3 bases: TGTGCTAGTGGTTTCCCGGGGGCAGGATACAATCAGCCCCAGCATTTT. Its translation: CASGFPGAGYNQPQHF.

This clonotype has a handful of counts. This chain connects TRBV10-3 to TRBJ1-1; D uncertain. This CDR3 has 12 residues. The V gene's germline CDR1 is ENHRY and CDR2 SYGVKD. V was trimmed by 3 bases and J by 4 bases, leaving 6 bases between them. The CDR3 DNA reads as TGTGCCATCAGTGACAGGAGCACTGAAGCTTTCTTT. Amino acids: CAISDRSTEAFF.

This chain connects TRBV6-5 to TRBJ1-1, with TRBD1 identical over 7 bases. Looked up from germline, CDR1 is MNHEY and CDR2 is SVGAGI. This CDR3 has 16 amino acids. V lost 1 base, J lost 0 bases, and 5 bases stayed unmatched. For the CDR3, the DNA is TGTGCCAGCAGTTACTACAGGGGACAGTTGAACACTGAAGCTTTCTTT. It encodes CASSYYRGQLNTEAFF.

Only a few counts were recorded for this clonotype. The gene calls are TRBV6-1 and TRBJ1-1; 10 bases align to TRBD1. The V and J ends lost 6 bases and 3 bases, in that order; junction bases with no gene match: 10. This CDR3 comprises 16 residues. CDR1 is MNHNS and CDR2 is SASEGT in the germline V gene. The CDR3 loop reads CASRLTGQGRDTEAFF. CDR3 in DNA: TGTGCCAGCAGACTTACGGGACAGGGGCGGGACACTGAAGCTTTCTTT.

Many counts were recorded for this clonotype. The chain employs TRBV20-1 and TRBJ1-3, with D possibly TRBD1 on 6 matching bases. The CDR3 sequence is 14 residues long. V lost 0 bases and J lost 7, with 13 bases in between. Per germline, CDR1 DFQATT and CDR2 SNEGSKA (reference sequence). CDR3: CSARDGAGVNTIYF. Here the CDR3 DNA reads TGCAGTGCTAGAGATGGGGCAGGGGTGAACACCATATATTTT.

The V call is TRBV28, the J call TRBJ2-2; D is possibly TRBD1 (5 bases). The CDR3 covers 13 residues. Trimming left V 4 bases short and J 7 bases short, with 10 bases between. Germline V CDR1 and CDR2: MDHEN, SYDVKM. DNA of the CDR3: TGTGCCAGCAGTTATCAGGGTAACGGGGAGCTGTTTTTT. It encodes CASSYQGNGELFF.

This clonotype was counted between two and nine times. The chain carries TRBV12-3 or TRBV12-4 and TRBJ1-3, with D unclear. Trimming shortened V by 6 bases and J by 0 bases, and 15 bases separated the two germline ends. This CDR3 is 16 amino acids long. CDR3 nucleotides: TGTGCCAGCAGCCTGCTTACTGGGAGCTCTGGAAACACCATATATTTT. It translates to CASSLLTGSSGNTIYF.

This chain uses TRBV6-5 with TRBJ1-6; TRBD1 might be the D (5 bases). Germline loops: CDR1 MNHEY, CDR2 SVGAGI. This CDR3 contains 17 residues. Trimming cost V 6 bases and J 6 bases, with 21 bases left between them. The CDR3 DNA is TGTGCCAGCAGGTTACTTCCCGGGACCGAAGCTAATTCACCCCTCCACTTT. Protein sequence: CASRLLPGTEANSPLHF.